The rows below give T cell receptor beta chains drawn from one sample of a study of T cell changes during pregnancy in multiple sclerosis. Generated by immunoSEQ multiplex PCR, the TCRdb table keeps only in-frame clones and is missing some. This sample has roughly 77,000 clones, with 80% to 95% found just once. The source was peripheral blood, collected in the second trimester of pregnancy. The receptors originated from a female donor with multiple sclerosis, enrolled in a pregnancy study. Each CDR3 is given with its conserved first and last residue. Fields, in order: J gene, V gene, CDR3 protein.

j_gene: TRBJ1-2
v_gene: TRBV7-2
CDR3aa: CASSSRDRVNYGYTF

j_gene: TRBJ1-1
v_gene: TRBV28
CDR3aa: CASSLGGGSEAFF

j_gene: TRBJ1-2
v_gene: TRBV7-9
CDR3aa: CASSLETGSGYTF

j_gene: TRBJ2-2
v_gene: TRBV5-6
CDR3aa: CASSFPGNGELFF

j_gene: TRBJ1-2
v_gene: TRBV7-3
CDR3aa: CASSQGPLRDYGYTF

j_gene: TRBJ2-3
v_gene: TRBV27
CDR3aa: CASSYDRAQLTDTQYF

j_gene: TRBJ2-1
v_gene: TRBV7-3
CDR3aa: CASSSDRIYNEQFF

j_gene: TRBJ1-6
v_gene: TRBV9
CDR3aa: CASSVEGRENSPLHF

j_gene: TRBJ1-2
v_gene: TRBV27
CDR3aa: CASRARGRGNYGYTF

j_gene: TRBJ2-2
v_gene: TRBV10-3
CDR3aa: CAISESEGGTNTGELFF

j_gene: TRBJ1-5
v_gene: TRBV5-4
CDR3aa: CASSLQGSNQPQHF

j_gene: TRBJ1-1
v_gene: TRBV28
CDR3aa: CASSQTGNTEAFF

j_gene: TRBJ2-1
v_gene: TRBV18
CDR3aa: CASSLLPLPYNEQFF

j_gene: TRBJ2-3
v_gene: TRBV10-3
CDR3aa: CAIRRTSGSLTDTQYF

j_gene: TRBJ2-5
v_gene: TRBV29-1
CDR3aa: CSVIPRDSQETQYF

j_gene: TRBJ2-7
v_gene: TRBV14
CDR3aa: CASSQDPGRGYEQYF

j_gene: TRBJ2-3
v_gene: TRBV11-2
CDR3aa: CASSFEGKVADTQYF

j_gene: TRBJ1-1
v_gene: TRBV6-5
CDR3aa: CASSYSRTGVTEAFF

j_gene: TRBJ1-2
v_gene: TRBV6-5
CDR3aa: CASRATGGGWDGYTF

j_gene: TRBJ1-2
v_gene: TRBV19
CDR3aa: CASSIRDRGYIDGYTF

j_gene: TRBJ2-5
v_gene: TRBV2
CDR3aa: CASSDSQLAGSQETQYF

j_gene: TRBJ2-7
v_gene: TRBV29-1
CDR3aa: CSVVPGGPPYEQYF